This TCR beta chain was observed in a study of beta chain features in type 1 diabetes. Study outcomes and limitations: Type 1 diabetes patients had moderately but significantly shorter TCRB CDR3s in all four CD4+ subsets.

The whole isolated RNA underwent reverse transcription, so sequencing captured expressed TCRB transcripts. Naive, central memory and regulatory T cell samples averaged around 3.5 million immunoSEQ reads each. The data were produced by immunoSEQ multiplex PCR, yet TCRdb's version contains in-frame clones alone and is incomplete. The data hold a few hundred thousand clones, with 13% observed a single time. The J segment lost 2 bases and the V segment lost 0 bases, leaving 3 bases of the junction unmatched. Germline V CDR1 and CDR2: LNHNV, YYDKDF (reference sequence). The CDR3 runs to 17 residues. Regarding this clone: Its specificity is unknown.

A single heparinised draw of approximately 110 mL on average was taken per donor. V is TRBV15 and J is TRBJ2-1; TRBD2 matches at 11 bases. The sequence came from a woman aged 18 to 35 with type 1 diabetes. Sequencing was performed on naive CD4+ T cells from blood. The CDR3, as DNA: TGTGCCACCAGCAGAGACTGGGGACTAGCGGCCTACAATGAGCAGTTCTTC. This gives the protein CATSRDWGLAAYNEQFF.